This TCR beta chain appears in the sequencing data of a study of blood T cell repertoires in COVID-19. On the study more broadly: Donors in the United States, Italy and Spain gave samples during acute or convalescent COVID-19. T cells, B-cell-depleted T cells, or PBMCs supplied cDNA or gDNA.

In the authors' workflow: Using reference gene primer amplification, nucleated cell counts were estimated. Sequencing was performed with immunoSEQ multiplex PCR; in TCRdb, only in-frame clones are kept and a portion is missing. The DNA gave D and trimming, while V, J and clone size come from that table. The data contain 75,000 to 90,000 clones, roughly 80% of them singletons. The CDR3 has 16 amino acids. Per germline, CDR1 KGHSH and CDR2 LQKENI. Unmatched junction bases numbered 5, after V lost 0 bases and J lost 4 bases. Sample: peripheral blood. The chain joins TRBV18 to TRBJ2-5; TRBD2 matches at 10 bases. This TCR was recovered from a human donor in a cohort sampled during active COVID-19. CDR3 loop: CASSPPGLAQGETQYF. CDR3 nucleotide sequence: TGTGCCAGCTCACCACCGGGACTAGCGCAGGGAGAGACCCAGTACTTC.